This T cell receptor beta chain was obtained from a study of T cells in Graves' hyperthyroidism and ophthalmopathy. Study results and limitations: Separation of ophthalmopathy from stable hyperthyroidism was achieved by a 13 V-J model. Among clonotypes expanded in thyroid above 0.001, most were also found in blood.

Germline-derived CDR1 and CDR2 are SGHAT and FQNNGV. V gave up 8 bases and J gave up 1 base, with 12 bases separating them. CDR3 length: 14 residues. Initially, at the first diagnosis of hyperthyroidism and before any ophthalmopathy symptoms, blood was sampled. Extraction of PBMCs used roughly 10 ml of fresh peripheral blood. In its sample, this clonotype was seen many times. Its antigen is currently unknown. TCR beta CDR3 regions were amplified from RNA transcripts. The HTBI set primed first-round TCR CDR3 RT-PCR. Using its own MiXCR run on the multiplex PCR reads, TCRdb lists one record per CDR3 protein. The sample holds under 300,000 distinct CDR3 sequences, 20% to 30% seen once.

The sequence came from a man aged 35 to 55 with Graves' hyperthyroidism that later progressed to Graves' ophthalmopathy. Specimen: blood. The chain couples TRBV11-2 to TRBJ2-4; D perhaps matches TRBD1 (6 bases). The CDR3 DNA is TGTGCCAGCGATAGGGGGATGGCCAAAAACATTCAGTACTTC. Its translation: CASDRGMAKNIQYF.